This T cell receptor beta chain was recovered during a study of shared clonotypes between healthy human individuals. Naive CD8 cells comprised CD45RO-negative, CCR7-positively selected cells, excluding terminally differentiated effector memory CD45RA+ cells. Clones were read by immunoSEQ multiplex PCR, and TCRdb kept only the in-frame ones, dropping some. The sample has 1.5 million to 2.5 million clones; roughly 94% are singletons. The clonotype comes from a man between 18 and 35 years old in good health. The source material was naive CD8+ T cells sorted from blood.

In DNA, the CDR3 is TGTGCCAGCAGTTTAGGCCAGGGGGTGGGTGAGCAGTACTTC. It is translated as CASSLGQGVGEQYF. The rearrangement links TRBV28 to TRBJ2-7; 7 positions match TRBD1. Losses at the gene ends were 2 bases for V and 7 bases for J; bases not matched to a gene: 8. The germline gives CDR1 MDHEN, CDR2 SYDVKM. This CDR3 has 14 residues.